A selection of T cell receptor beta chains follows, all from one sample in a study of blood T cell repertoires in COVID-19. TCRdb's table, derived via immunoSEQ multiplex PCR, lists solely in-frame clones and lacks some. The sample lists around 150,000 clones, approximately 90% seen once, with about 4.1% in the top ten. The source material was peripheral blood. The receptors were gathered from a woman in her fifties or sixties with active or convalescent COVID-19. Both conserved end residues are part of each CDR3. D genes are given only for firm matches. The listing skips clone size in some rows; elsewhere it reads once, few, many or a size class.

. TRBD1 TRBJ2-1 TRBV3-1/TRBV3-2 TGTGCCAGCAGCCAGACAGGGTTTTGCTACAATGAGCAGTTCTTC CASSQTGFCYNEQFF
. TRBD2 TRBJ2-3 TRBV7-8 TGTGCCAGCAGCTTAGCTAGCGGGGGAGCAGATACGCAGTATTTT CASSLASGGADTQYF
. TRBD1 TRBJ2-4 TRBV2 TGTGCCAGCAGTCGACAGGGGGTCAAAAACATTCAGTACTTC CASSRQGVKNIQYF
few . TRBJ2-7 TRBV30 TGTGCCTGGAAGCCCCAGGAGGGCCCCGGGTACTTC CAWKPQEGPGYF
few TRBD1 TRBJ2-3 TRBV30 TGTGCCTGGAGTGTAGGGACAGCAGATACGCAGTATTTT CAWSVGTADTQYF
. . TRBJ1-1 TRBV7-9 TGTGCCAGCAGCCCTCTACTCGGTGCGGGGGGGGGTGAAGCTTTCTTT CASSPLLGAGGGEAFF
. . TRBJ1-2 TRBV20-1 TGCAGTGCCCCGAACACAGGGAGCTACACCTTC CSAPNTGSYTF
. TRBD1 TRBJ1-6 TRBV5-1 TGCGCCAGCAGCACGACAGGGGAAGGTTATAATTCACCCCTCCACTTT CASSTTGEGYNSPLHF
. TRBD1 TRBJ1-1 TRBV10-3 TGTGCCATCAGTAACCCAGGGGGAACTGAAGCTTTCTTT CAISNPGGTEAFF
. . TRBJ2-7 TRBV5-1 TGCGCCAGCAGCCCGCGGACAGAGATCTACGAGCAGTACTTC CASSPRTEIYEQYF
. TRBD1 TRBJ1-1 TRBV5-6 TGTGCCAGCAGCTCACTGGACAGGGACCCTGAAGCTTTCTTT CASSSLDRDPEAFF
. TRBD2 TRBJ2-3 TRBV9 TGTGCCAGCAGCGTAGCTGTCCGCGAACTAGCGGCAGATACGCAGTATTTT CASSVAVRELAADTQYF
. TRBD1 TRBJ1-2 TRBV18 TGTGCCAGCTCACCACCGGACAGGGGGCCCTATGGCTACACCTTC CASSPPDRGPYGYTF
. TRBD2 TRBJ2-7 TRBV4-3 TGCGCCAGCAGCCGGGGACTAGCGGAGTCCTACGAGCAGTACTTC CASSRGLAESYEQYF
. TRBD1 TRBJ2-4 TRBV7-9 TGTGCCAGCAGCCCCCGACAGGGCCTAGCCAAAAACATTCAGTACTTC CASSPRQGLAKNIQYF
. . TRBJ1-2 TRBV15 TGTGCCACCAGCAGAGGCTCCCTCCTGGGGCCAGATAGGGGCTACACCTTC CATSRGSLLGPDRGYTF
. . TRBJ2-2 TRBV5-1 TGCGCCAGCAGCTTGGCCATCTACGACACCGGGGAGCTGTTTTTT CASSLAIYDTGELFF
once TRBD1 TRBJ2-3 TRBV2 TGTGCCAGCCTTCGGGACAGGGGTACAGATACGCAGTATTTT CASLRDRGTDTQYF
. . TRBJ2-2 TRBV5-1 TGCGCCAGCAGCCAGGACAGCGGTCGCACCGGGGAGCTGTTTTTT CASSQDSGRTGELFF
. . TRBJ2-7 TRBV2 TGTGCCAGCAGTGTAGTCCACTACTACGAGCAGTACTTC CASSVVHYYEQYF
. . TRBJ1-4 TRBV6-1 TGTGCCGCCAAGCCGGAGTGGACTAATGAAAAACTGTTTTTT CAAKPEWTNEKLFF
. TRBD2 TRBJ2-7 TRBV5-1 TGCGCCAGCAGCTCGGGACTACAACCCTACGAGCAGTACTTC CASSSGLQPYEQYF
once . TRBJ1-2 TRBV4-3 TGCGCCAGCAGCCAACGAGTCGTCGGGGTTGGTGGCTACACCTTC CASSQRVVGVGGYTF
once . TRBJ1-2 TRBV9 TGTGCCAGCAGCGTAGCTAAGGACAGACCTCTCTATGGCTACACCTTC CASSVAKDRPLYGYTF
. . TRBJ2-7 TRBV27 TGTGCCAGCAGTTTAGTTGGCGGAGCCTACGAGCAGTACTTC CASSLVGGAYEQYF
. TRBD2 TRBJ2-1 TRBV18 TGTGCCAGCTCCCCGCCGGGGGGGTCAGCCAATGAGCAGTTCTTC CASSPPGGSANEQFF
. . TRBJ2-1 TRBV9 TGTGCCAGCAGCGTAGACTCGAGCTCCTACAATGAGCAGTTCTTC CASSVDSSSYNEQFF
few . TRBJ1-6 TRBV11-2 TGTGCCAGCAGCTTTCCGTACTCGGAGAATTCACCCCTCCACTTT CASSFPYSENSPLHF
. TRBD1 TRBJ2-4 TRBV4-1 TGCGCCAGCAGCCAAGATGAGGGAACAGGGGGGGCCAAAAACATTCAGTACTTC CASSQDEGTGGAKNIQYF
. TRBD2 TRBJ2-1 TRBV9 TGTGCCAGCAGCCAACAGGGACTAGCGGGGGGGCCTGCATACAATGAGCAGTTCTTC CASSQQGLAGGPAYNEQFF
. TRBD1 TRBJ1-2 TRBV5-8 TGTGCCAGCAGCTTGGACAGGGGAAGCTACACCTTC CASSLDRGSYTF
. TRBD1 TRBJ2-7 TRBV6-4 TGTGCCAGCAATGGGACAGAGTTCGACTCCTACGAGCAGTACTTC CASNGTEFDSYEQYF
. . TRBJ1-1 TRBV5-3 TGTGCCAGAAGCTTGGGGCCAGGAACCATGAACACTGAAGCTTTCTTT CARSLGPGTMNTEAFF
. . TRBJ1-2 TRBV4-3 TGCGCCAGCAGCCGCACCTCCTGGGGGGTAGACTATGGCTACACCTTC CASSRTSWGVDYGYTF
. . TRBJ2-1 TRBV19 TGTGCCAGTAGTACAGGGTACAATGAGCAGTTCTTC CASSTGYNEQFF
. . TRBJ1-5 TRBV6-1 TGTGCCAGCAGTGACCAGGGGCCCTTCAATCAGCCCCAGCATTTT CASSDQGPFNQPQHF
. TRBD1 TRBJ2-2 TRBV2 TGTGCCAGCTCCTACGGGACAGCGAACACCGGGGAGCTGTTTTTT CASSYGTANTGELFF
. . TRBJ1-1 TRBV2 TGTGCCAGCAGCCCCAACGGGAACACTGAAGCTTTCTTT CASSPNGNTEAFF
. . TRBJ1-3 TRBV3-1/TRBV3-2 TGTGCCAGCAGCCGGGGCCCCTCTGGAAACACCATATATTTT CASSRGPSGNTIYF
once . TRBJ2-2 TRBV10-3 TGTGCCATCAGTGAGTCGGGTCCAGGGCCCGGGGAGCTGTTTTTT CAISESGPGPGELFF
. . TRBJ2-2 TRBV11-2 TGTGCCAGCAGCTTCGTCCGCACCGGGGAGCTGTTTTTT CASSFVRTGELFF
. . TRBJ1-2 TRBV20-1 TGCAGTGCTAGGACAGATGGCTACACCTTC CSARTDGYTF
. . TRBJ2-4 TRBV3-1/TRBV3-2 TGTGCCAGCAGCCAAGTGCCAGGGGTGGACATTCAGTACTTC CASSQVPGVDIQYF
. TRBD1 TRBJ2-1 TRBV6-2/TRBV6-3 TGTGCCAGCAGCCACGCCCGGACAGGGACGGGGCGTTACAATGAGCAGTTCTTC CASSHARTGTGRYNEQFF
. . TRBJ1-3 TRBV5-5 TGTGCCAGCAGACAGGGATCTGGAAACACCATATATTTT CASRQGSGNTIYF
. TRBD1 TRBJ1-5 TRBV30 TGTGCCTGGAGTGGACAGGGAGATCAGCCCCAGCATTTT CAWSGQGDQPQHF